This T cell receptor (beta chain) was captured by sequencing in a study of blood T cell repertoires in COVID-19. V gave up 6 bases and J gave up 5 bases, with 13 bases separating them. Germline lookup yields CDR1 MNHEY and CDR2 SVGAGI. This CDR3 spans 13 amino acids. The cohort comprised adults aged about 18 to 100 years residing in 20 to 25 US areas. Participant reports of clinical history set cohort assignment. Recovery among Cohort 3 donors was established by two negative PCRs, clearance, or symptom resolution. Per the authors' pipeline: Estimation of nucleated cell counts was performed using reference gene primer amplification. Clones were read by immunoSEQ multiplex PCR, and TCRdb kept only the in-frame ones, dropping some. D and trimming were read from the DNA, whereas the V and J calls and clone size are those reported in that table. The data contain more than 300,000 clones, 92% of them seen just once; the ten biggest clones take up about 18%.

This clonotype originated in a woman aged 25 to 39 who had recovered from COVID-19. The source material was PBMCs or T cells enriched from blood (not recorded which). This rearrangement joins TRBV6-5 to TRBJ2-5, with D possibly matching TRBD1 (5 bases). The CDR3 nucleotides read TGTGCCAGCAGCCTCAGGGATACCGAGACCCAGTACTTC. It is translated as CASSLRDTETQYF.